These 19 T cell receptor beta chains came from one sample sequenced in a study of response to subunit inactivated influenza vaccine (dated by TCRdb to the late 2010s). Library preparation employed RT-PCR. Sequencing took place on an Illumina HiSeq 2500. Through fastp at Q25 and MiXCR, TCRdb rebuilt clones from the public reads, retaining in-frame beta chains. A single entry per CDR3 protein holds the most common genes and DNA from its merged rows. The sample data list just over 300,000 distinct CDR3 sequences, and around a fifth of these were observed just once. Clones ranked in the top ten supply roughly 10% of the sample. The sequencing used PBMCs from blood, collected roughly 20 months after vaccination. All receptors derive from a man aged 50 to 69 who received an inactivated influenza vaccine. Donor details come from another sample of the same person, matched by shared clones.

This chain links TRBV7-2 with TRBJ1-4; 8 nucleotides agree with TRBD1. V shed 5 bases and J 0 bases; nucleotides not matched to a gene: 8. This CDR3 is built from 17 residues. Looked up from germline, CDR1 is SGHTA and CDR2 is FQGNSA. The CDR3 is CASSHGDRHATNEKLFF. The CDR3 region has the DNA TGTGCCAGCAGCCATGGGGACAGGCATGCAACTAATGAAAAACTGTTTTTT.

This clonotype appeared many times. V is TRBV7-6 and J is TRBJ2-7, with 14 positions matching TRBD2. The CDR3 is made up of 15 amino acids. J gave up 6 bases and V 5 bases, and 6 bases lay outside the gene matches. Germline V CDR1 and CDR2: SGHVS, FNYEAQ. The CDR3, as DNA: TGTGCCAGCAGCCCAAGACTAGCGGGGGGGCTCGAGCAGTACTTC. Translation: CASSPRLAGGLEQYF.

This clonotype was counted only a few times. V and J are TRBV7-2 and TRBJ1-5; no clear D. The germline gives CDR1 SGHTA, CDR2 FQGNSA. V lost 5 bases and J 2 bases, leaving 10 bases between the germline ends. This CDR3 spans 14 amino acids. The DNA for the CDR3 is TGTGCCAGCAGCCTGGCCCCAGGCAATCAGCCCCAGCATTTT. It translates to CASSLAPGNQPQHF.

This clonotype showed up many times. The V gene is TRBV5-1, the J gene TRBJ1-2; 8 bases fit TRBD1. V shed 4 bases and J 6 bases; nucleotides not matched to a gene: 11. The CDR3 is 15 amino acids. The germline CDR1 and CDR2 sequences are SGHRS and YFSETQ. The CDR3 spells CASSVSSTGENGYTF. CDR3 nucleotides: TGCGCCAGCAGCGTAAGTTCGACAGGGGAGAATGGCTACACCTTC. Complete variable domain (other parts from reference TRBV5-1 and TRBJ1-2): KAGVTQTPRYLIKTRGQQVTLSCSPISGHRSVSWYQQTPGQGLQFLFEYFSETQRNKGNFPGRFSGRQFSNSRSEMNVSTLELGDSALYLCASSVSSTGENGYTFGSGTRLTVV.

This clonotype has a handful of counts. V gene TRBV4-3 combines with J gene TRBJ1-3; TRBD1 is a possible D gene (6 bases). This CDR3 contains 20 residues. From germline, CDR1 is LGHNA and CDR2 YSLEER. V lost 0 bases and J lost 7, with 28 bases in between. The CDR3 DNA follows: TGCGCCAGCAGCCAAGATAGCTACGGTGCTTCTGGGGGCCGGGGGAACACCATATATTTT. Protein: CASSQDSYGASGGRGNTIYF.

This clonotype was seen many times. The CDR3 here is CASSPSGEQETQYF. Here the CDR3 DNA reads TGTGCCAGCAGCCCAAGCGGGGAACAAGAGACCCAGTACTTC. The rearrangement links TRBV7-2 to TRBJ2-5, with 7 bases that match TRBD2. Germline V lookup: CDR1 SGHTA, CDR2 FQGNSA. CDR3 length: 14 residues. Germline trimming cut 5 bases from V and 2 bases from J; bases unmatched to any gene: 5.

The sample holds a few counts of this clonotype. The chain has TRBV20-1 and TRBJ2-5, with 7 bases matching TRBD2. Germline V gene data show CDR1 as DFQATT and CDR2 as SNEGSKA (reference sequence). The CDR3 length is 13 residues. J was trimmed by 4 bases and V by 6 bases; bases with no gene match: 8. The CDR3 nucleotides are TGCAGTGCCCTCCCCGGGGGGACAGAGACCCAGTACTTC. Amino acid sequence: CSALPGGTETQYF.

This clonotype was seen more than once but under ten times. The CDR3 region has the DNA TGTGCCAGCAGCCCACTCCGGGACAGTGAGACCCAGTACTTC. It codes for CASSPLRDSETQYF. The chain carries TRBV3-1 and TRBJ2-5; 7 nucleotides line up with TRBD1. This CDR3 comprises 14 residues. The V gene end was trimmed by 4 bases and the J gene end by 5 bases; junction bases not matched to a gene: 7. Germline V CDR1 and CDR2: LGHDT, YNNKEL (reference sequence).

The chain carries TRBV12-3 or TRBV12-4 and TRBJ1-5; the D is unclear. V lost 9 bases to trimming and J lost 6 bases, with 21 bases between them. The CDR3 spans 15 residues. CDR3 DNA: TGTGCCAGTAGTCCCCTTAGTGGACGCATTCAGCCCCAGCATTTT. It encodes CASSPLSGRIQPQHF.

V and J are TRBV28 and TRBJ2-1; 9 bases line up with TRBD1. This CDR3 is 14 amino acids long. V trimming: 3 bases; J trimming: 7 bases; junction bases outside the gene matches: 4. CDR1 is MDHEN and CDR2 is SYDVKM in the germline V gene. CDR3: CASSFGTGKNEQFF. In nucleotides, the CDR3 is TGTGCCAGCAGTTTCGGGACAGGGAAGAATGAGCAGTTCTTC.

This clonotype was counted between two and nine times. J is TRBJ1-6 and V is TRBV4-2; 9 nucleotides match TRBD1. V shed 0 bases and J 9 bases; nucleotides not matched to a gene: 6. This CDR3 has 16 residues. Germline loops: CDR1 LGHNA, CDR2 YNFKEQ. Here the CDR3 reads CASSQEGTGHASPLHF. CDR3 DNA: TGTGCCAGCAGCCAAGAGGGGACAGGGCATGCTTCACCCCTCCACTTT.

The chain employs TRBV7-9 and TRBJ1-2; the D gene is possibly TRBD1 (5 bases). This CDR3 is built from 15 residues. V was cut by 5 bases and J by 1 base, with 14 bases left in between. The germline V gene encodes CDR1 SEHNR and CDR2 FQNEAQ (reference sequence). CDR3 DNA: TGTGCCAGCAGCCCCGGGACGGTAATTAACTATGGCTACACCTTC. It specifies CASSPGTVINYGYTF.

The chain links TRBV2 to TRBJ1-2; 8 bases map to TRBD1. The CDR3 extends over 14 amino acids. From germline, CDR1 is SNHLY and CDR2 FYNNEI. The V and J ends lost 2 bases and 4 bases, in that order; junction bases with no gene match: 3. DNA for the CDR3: TGTGCCAGCAGTGAACGGACAGGGTTCTATGGCTACACCTTC. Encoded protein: CASSERTGFYGYTF.

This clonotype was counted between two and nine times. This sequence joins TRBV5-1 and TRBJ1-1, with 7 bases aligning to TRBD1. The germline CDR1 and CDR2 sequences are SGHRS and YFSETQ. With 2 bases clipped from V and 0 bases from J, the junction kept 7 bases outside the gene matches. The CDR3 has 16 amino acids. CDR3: CASSFGGQTMNTEAFF. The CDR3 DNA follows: TGCGCCAGCAGCTTCGGGGGACAGACGATGAACACTGAAGCTTTCTTT.

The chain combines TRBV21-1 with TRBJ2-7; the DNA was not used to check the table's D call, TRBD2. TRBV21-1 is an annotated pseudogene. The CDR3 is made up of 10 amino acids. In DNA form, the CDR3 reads TGTGCCAGCAGGGGAGAAGGCGATCACTTC. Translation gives CASRGEGDHF.

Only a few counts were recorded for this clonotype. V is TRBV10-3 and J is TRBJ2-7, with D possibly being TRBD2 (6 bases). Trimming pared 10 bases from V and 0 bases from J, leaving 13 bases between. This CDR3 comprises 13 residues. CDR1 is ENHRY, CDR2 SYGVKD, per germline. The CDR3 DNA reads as TGTGCCAGCGGGACGGCTAGCTCCTACGAGCAGTACTTC. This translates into CASGTASSYEQYF.

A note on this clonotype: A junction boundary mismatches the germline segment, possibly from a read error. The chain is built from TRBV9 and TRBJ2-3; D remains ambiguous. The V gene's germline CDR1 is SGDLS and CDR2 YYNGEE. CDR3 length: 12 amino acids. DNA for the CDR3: TGTGCCAGCAGGTTAAGCACAGATAGGCAGTATTTT. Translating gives CASRLSTDRQYF.

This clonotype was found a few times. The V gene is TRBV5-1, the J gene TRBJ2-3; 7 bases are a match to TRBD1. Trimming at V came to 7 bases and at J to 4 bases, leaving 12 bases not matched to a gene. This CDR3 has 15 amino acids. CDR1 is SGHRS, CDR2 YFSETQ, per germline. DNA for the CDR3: TGCGCCAGCGCGACAGGGCTAGCTCCGCCAGATACGCAGTATTTT. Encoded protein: CASATGLAPPDTQYF.

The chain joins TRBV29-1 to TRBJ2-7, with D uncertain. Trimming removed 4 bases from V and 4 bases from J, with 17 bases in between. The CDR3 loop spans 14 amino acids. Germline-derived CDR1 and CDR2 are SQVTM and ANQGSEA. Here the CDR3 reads CSVGSALHGYEQYF. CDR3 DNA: TGCAGCGTTGGGTCCGCGCTACATGGGTACGAGCAGTACTTC.